The sample holds many counts of the clone carrying this T cell receptor beta chain. The data are from a study of low-dose radiotherapy and immunotherapy resistance in tumors. Time point specified: before trial treatment. TCR amplification used about 20 PCR cycles, a constant-region primer and a V-primer adapter. TCRdb processed the reads anew with MiXCR; each CDR3 protein has one entry. The data show roughly 46,000 distinct CDR3 sequences, about 10% seen once. This CDR3 has 16 residues. Per germline, CDR1 SGHRS and CDR2 YFSETQ. Trimming stripped 0 bases from V and 0 bases from J, with 12 bases between.

V usage is TRBV5-1 and J usage is TRBJ1-1; no firm D call. This receptor was taken from a female donor with ovarian cancer. Sequencing was performed on PBMCs, taken before treatment. The CDR3 protein is CASSLEVNRVNTEAFF. DNA for the CDR3: TGCGCCAGCAGCTTGGAGGTGAATCGGGTGAACACTGAAGCTTTCTTT.